The 20 T cell receptor beta chains in this list originate from one sample, sequenced in a study of blood T cell repertoires in COVID-19. The data were produced by immunoSEQ multiplex PCR, yet TCRdb's version contains in-frame clones alone and is incomplete. The data hold about 100,000 clones, with roughly 90% observed a single time. The sequenced material came from peripheral blood. These receptor sequences come from a human donor with active COVID-19. The donor label of this sample is uncertain.

The chain has TRBV6-6 and TRBJ1-2; D may be TRBD1 (5 bases). The V gene's germline CDR1 is MNHNY and CDR2 SVGAGI (reference sequence). The CDR3 is 13 amino acids. Trimming left V 2 bases short and J 6 bases short, with 10 bases between. The CDR3 bases are TGTGCCAGCAGTTACGGGACTGAGGATGGCTACACCTTC. Translation: CASSYGTEDGYTF.

The V gene is TRBV5-4, the J gene TRBJ1-1, with D possibly matching TRBD1 (6 bases). The CDR3 consists of 14 residues. Germline V gene sequence: CDR1 SGHNT, CDR2 YYREEE (reference sequence). V was shortened by 0 bases and J by 0 bases, with 6 bases between the two germline ends. This CDR3 is CASSLGQVNTEAFF. The DNA of the CDR3 is TGTGCCAGCAGCTTGGGACAGGTGAACACTGAAGCTTTCTTT. The variable domain in full, with the rest retrieved from reference TRBV5-4 and TRBJ1-1, is ETGVTQSPTHLIKTRGQQVTLRCSSQSGHNTVSWYQQALGQGPQFIFQYYREEENGRGNFPPRFSGLQFPNYSSELNVNALELDDSALYLCASSLGQVNTEAFFGQGTRLTVV.

This clone was observed once. This chain connects TRBV6-5 to TRBJ1-6, with D possibly matching TRBD1 (6 bases). In germline, CDR1 is MNHEY, CDR2 SVGAGI. V dropped 7 bases and J dropped 6 bases, with 16 bases sitting between them. This CDR3 has 15 amino acids. The CDR3 coding sequence is TGTGCCAGCACCTTACAGGGATCCCCTAATTCACCCCTCCACTTT. Its translation is CASTLQGSPNSPLHF.

The V gene is TRBV10-1, the J gene TRBJ1-1; D is undetermined. Trimming took off 1 base at V and 8 bases at J, with 14 bases between the two ends. Germline assignment: CDR1 WNHNN and CDR2 SYGVQD (reference sequence). CDR3 length equals 14 residues. This chain's CDR3 is CASSEYGAGGEAFF. The CDR3, as DNA: TGCGCCAGCAGTGAGTACGGAGCGGGCGGGGAAGCTTTCTTT.

This clone was observed a few times. V gene TRBV2 combines with J gene TRBJ2-1; TRBD2 matches 13 bases. The germline gives CDR1 SNHLY, CDR2 FYNNEI. The CDR3 length is 17 residues. V shed 7 bases, J shed 4 bases, and the junction held 10 bases outside the gene matches. The CDR3 spells CASTYSGLAGVYNEQFF. CDR3 nucleotide sequence: TGTGCCAGCACCTATTCAGGACTAGCGGGGGTTTACAATGAGCAGTTCTTC.

V gene TRBV6-5 combines with J gene TRBJ1-5; unclear D gene. CDR1 and CDR2 (germline): MNHEY, SVGAGI. This CDR3 comprises 14 residues. The ends were cut back, 7 bases at V and 6 bases at J, with 16 bases in the middle. The CDR3 bases are TGTGCCAGCACCCCCCATAATAGCGGTCAGCCCCAGCATTTT. It encodes CASTPHNSGQPQHF.

The chain uses TRBV5-1 and TRBJ1-3, with D unresolved. V dropped 1 base and J dropped 7 bases, with 18 bases sitting between them. Germline loops: CDR1 SGHRS, CDR2 YFSETQ. The CDR3 is 16 amino acids. Here the CDR3 DNA reads TGCGCCAGCAGCTTGAGTCTAGGGCGCGGGCGGAACACCATATATTTT. It codes for CASSLSLGRGRNTIYF.

The chain is built from TRBV5-5 and TRBJ1-2; a possible D gene is TRBD1 (6 bases). Deletions cut 2 bases from V and 2 bases from J, with 7 bases between. Germline V gene data show CDR1 as SGHKS and CDR2 as YYEKEE (reference sequence). The CDR3 is 13 residues long. CDR3 coding DNA: TGTGCCAGCAGCTTAGGACAGAACTATGGCTACACCTTC. Residues: CASSLGQNYGYTF.

This sequence joins TRBV20-1 and TRBJ1-2; D not certain. The CDR3 runs 12 residues. Germline V gene data show CDR1 as DFQATT and CDR2 as SNEGSKA (reference sequence). The V end was cut by 3 bases, the J end by 4 bases, with 9 bases between. CDR3 sequence reads: CSASPPGYGYTF. The CDR3 nucleotides read TGCAGTGCTAGTCCCCCAGGCTATGGCTACACCTTC.

In this sample, this clone turned up once. The rearrangement uses TRBV6-2 or TRBV6-3 and TRBJ1-6, with 9 nucleotides matching TRBD1. Germline CDR1 is MNHEY and CDR2 is SVGEGT. With 6 bases clipped from V and 7 bases from J, the junction kept 7 bases outside the gene matches. The CDR3 sequence is 15 residues long. The CDR3 is CASSSTGTGNSPLHF. In DNA form, the CDR3 reads TGTGCCAGCAGCTCCACCGGGACAGGGAATTCACCCCTCCACTTT.

The chain couples TRBV4-3 to TRBJ2-7; TRBD2 agrees at 15 bases. Germline CDR1 reads LGHNA; CDR2 reads YSLEER. The CDR3 has 17 residues. Trimming took 0 bases from V and 5 from J; bases not matched to a gene: 5. In DNA form, the CDR3 reads TGCGCCAGCAGCCAAGATGGACTAGCGGGGGGGCAAAACGAGCAGTACTTC. Protein product: CASSQDGLAGGQNEQYF.

The chain joins TRBV6-2 or TRBV6-3 to TRBJ2-7; TRBD1 matches 9 bases. The CDR3 consists of 15 residues. Trimming cost V 2 bases and J 2 bases; bases outside gene matches: 4. CDR1 and CDR2 (germline): MNHEY, SVGEGT. The CDR3 loop is CASSYVRTGAYEQYF. In DNA form, the CDR3 reads TGTGCCAGCAGTTACGTTAGGACAGGGGCCTACGAGCAGTACTTC.

The V gene is TRBV6-6, the J gene TRBJ2-1; 10 bases are a match to TRBD1. CDR1 and CDR2 from the germline V gene are MNHNY and SVGAGI (reference sequence). J gave up 7 bases and V 8 bases, and 8 bases lay outside the gene matches. CDR3 length equals 14 residues. This CDR3 is CASLGQGYGNEQFF. CDR3 bases: TGTGCCAGCCTGGGACAGGGGTATGGGAATGAGCAGTTCTTC.

The sample holds a few counts of this clone. V gene TRBV19 combines with J gene TRBJ1-2, with unresolved D. Trimming pared 5 bases from V and 8 bases from J, leaving 12 bases between. Germline CDR1 LNHDA, CDR2 SQIVND (reference sequence). This CDR3 spans 12 amino acids. The CDR3 spells CASSSRGKGYTF. In DNA, the CDR3 is TGTGCCAGTAGTTCCCGGGGAAAGGGCTACACCTTC.

This clone is a singleton in its sample. The rearrangement uses TRBV5-4 and TRBJ2-7, with D perhaps matching TRBD1 (6 bases). Trimming removed 4 bases at V and 3 bases at J, with 17 bases between. The CDR3 loop spans 15 amino acids. Germline CDR1 is SGHNT and CDR2 is YYREEE (reference sequence). The CDR3 bases are TGTGCCAGCAGCCCTGACAGGCGAGGACACTACGAGCAGTACTTC. This codes for CASSPDRRGHYEQYF.

There are a few counts of this clone. CDR3 amino acids: CASSLDRGGQPQHF. The DNA for the CDR3 is TGTGCCAGCAGCTTGGACAGGGGTGGCCAGCCCCAGCATTTT. V usage is TRBV7-9 and J usage is TRBJ1-5; 9 bases agree with TRBD1. The trim removed 3 bases at V and 7 bases at J, leaving 4 bases unmatched. CDR1 and CDR2 (germline): SEHNR, FQNEAQ (reference sequence). CDR3 length: 14 residues.

This chain connects TRBV6-5 to TRBJ1-2, with D maybe TRBD1 (5 bases). Germline V gives CDR1 MNHEY, CDR2 SVGAGI. The CDR3 consists of 15 residues. V dropped 7 bases and J dropped 2 bases, with 17 bases sitting between them. The CDR3 loop is CASTKPSQGNYGYTF. CDR3 coding DNA: TGTGCCAGCACCAAACCCTCGCAGGGCAACTATGGCTACACCTTC.

This CDR3 reads CASSLALPYEQYF. The CDR3 bases are TGTGCCAGCAGTTTAGCGTTGCCCTACGAGCAGTACTTC. The rearrangement links TRBV28 to TRBJ2-7; no clear D gene. Per germline, CDR1 MDHEN and CDR2 SYDVKM. This CDR3 has 13 amino acids. Deletions cut 2 bases from V and 2 bases from J, with 7 bases between.

A remark on this clone: One end of the junction is discordant with germline, which a read error may explain. The chain has TRBV7-7 and TRBJ2-2; 9 bases map to TRBD1. CDR3 length: 15 residues. Germline V lookup: CDR1 SSHAT, CDR2 FNYEAQ (reference sequence). CDR3 protein: CASSQGTGFTGELFF. CDR3 DNA: TGTGCTAGCAGCCAAGGGACAGGGTTCACCGGGGAGCTGTTTTTT.

The chain couples TRBV21-1 to TRBJ1-1; the table calls TRBD1, which could not be checked here. TRBV21-1 is assigned pseudogene status. CDR3 size: 24 residues. The DNA for the CDR3 is TGTGCCAGCAGAAGGATACCGGGACAGGGCTTTCCTGGAAGGCCCGAAAGAGAAAACACTGAAGCTTTCTTT. It is translated as CASRRIPGQGFPGRPERENTEAFF.